The 22 T cell receptor beta chains given below trace back to one sample, sequenced in a study of OX40 agonist ivuxolimab in advanced cancers. Only in-frame clones appear in the TCRdb table, and some are missing; sequencing was by immunoSEQ multiplex PCR. The sample holds about 45,000 clones, about 80% seen once. Specimen: CD4+ or CD8+ T cells sorted from blood, collected in a trial of the OX40 agonist ivuxolimab. The receptors stem from an adult with an advanced solid tumor such as melanoma, head and neck, liver or kidney cancer.

The chain uses TRBV11-2 and TRBJ2-1; 11 positions match TRBD2. CDR1 SGHAT and CDR2 FQNNGV come from the germline V gene. There are 16 residues in the CDR3. Trimming cost V 3 bases and J 4 bases; bases outside gene matches: 5. The CDR3 coding sequence is TGTGCCAGCAGCTTGGCCGGGACTAGCGGATACAATGAGCAGTTCTTC. It translates to CASSLAGTSGYNEQFF.

V and J are TRBV4-1 and TRBJ1-5; D remains ambiguous. The CDR3 has 13 residues. Trimming took off 2 bases at V and 1 base at J, with 3 bases between the two ends. Germline lookup yields CDR1 MGHRA and CDR2 YSYEKL. The DNA of the CDR3 is TGCGCCAGCAGCCAATACAGCAATCAGCCCCAGCATTTT. Translating it yields CASSQYSNQPQHF.

J is TRBJ1-3 and V is TRBV4-1; TRBD1 matches 7 bases. CDR3 length: 16 residues. Germline V gene sequence: CDR1 MGHRA, CDR2 YSYEKL. J lost 0 bases, V lost 2 bases, and 4 bases had no gene match. The CDR3 is CASSQQDRSSGNTIYF. The DNA for the CDR3 is TGCGCCAGCAGCCAACAGGACAGGAGCTCTGGAAACACCATATATTTT.

CDR3 residues: CSVEGLAVDNEQFF. CDR3 coding DNA: TGCAGCGTTGAAGGACTAGCAGTCGACAATGAGCAGTTCTTC. This chain connects TRBV29-1 to TRBJ2-1; 7 bases are a match to TRBD2. This CDR3 has 14 residues. V shed 1 base and J 5 bases; nucleotides not matched to a gene: 5. Germline values: CDR1 SQVTM, CDR2 ANQGSEA.

The chain uses TRBV14 and TRBJ1-5; 7 bases are a match to TRBD1. Losses at the gene ends were 6 bases for V and 7 bases for J; bases not matched to a gene: 21. CDR1 and CDR2 (germline): SGHDN, FVKESK. This CDR3 is 18 amino acids long. The CDR3 spells CASSNLRQGQLRQQPQHF. The CDR3 DNA reads as TGTGCCAGCAGTAACCTGAGACAGGGTCAGTTAAGGCAGCAGCCCCAGCATTTT.

The chain employs TRBV7-2 and TRBJ1-5; no definite D call. This CDR3 is 17 amino acids long. Germline CDR1 SGHTA, CDR2 FQGNSA. Trimming removed 1 base at V and 2 bases at J, with 15 bases between. CDR3 nucleotides: TGTGCCAGCAGCTTAGACATCAGAATCCAGGGCAATCAGCCCCAGCATTTT. It codes for CASSLDIRIQGNQPQHF.

The V call is TRBV5-5, the J call TRBJ2-3; D is possibly TRBD2 (5 bases). The germline V gene has CDR1 SGHKS and CDR2 YYEKEE (reference sequence). The CDR3 contains 16 residues. V dropped 0 bases and J dropped 2 bases, with 13 bases sitting between them. The CDR3 loop is CASSLEGSLLTDTQYF. The CDR3 DNA reads TGTGCCAGCAGCTTGGAAGGGAGCCTCCTCACAGATACGCAGTATTTT.

The J gene is TRBJ2-7, the V gene TRBV7-9, with a tentative D call TRBD1 (6 bases). V was shortened by 5 bases and J by 0 bases, with 11 bases between the two germline ends. Per the germline V gene, CDR1 is SEHNR and CDR2 is FQNEAQ (reference sequence). CDR3 size: 14 residues. The CDR3 loop is CASSGWTASYEQYF. In nucleotides, the CDR3 is TGTGCCAGCAGCGGGTGGACAGCCTCCTACGAGCAGTACTTC.

V usage is TRBV6-6 and J usage is TRBJ2-3; 7 bases are a match to TRBD2. The ends lost 8 bases at V and 2 bases at J; junction bases unmatched: 1. The CDR3 extends over 12 amino acids. From germline, CDR1 is MNHNY and CDR2 SVGAGI (reference sequence). CDR3 amino acids: CASWDYTDTQYF. Written as DNA, the CDR3 is TGTGCCAGCTGGGACTACACAGATACGCAGTATTTT.

The rearrangement uses TRBV2 and TRBJ2-5; 10 nucleotides match TRBD2. The CDR3 spans 16 residues. Germline lookup yields CDR1 SNHLY and CDR2 FYNNEI. Trimming cost V 7 bases and J 9 bases; bases outside gene matches: 17. CDR3 sequence reads: CASTSEASGGPQAQYF. The CDR3 nucleotides are TGTGCCAGCACCTCAGAGGCTAGCGGGGGACCCCAGGCCCAGTACTTC.

As regards this clone: The sample contains more than one DNA sequence encoding this CDR3. The V gene is TRBV15, the J gene TRBJ1-2, with D possibly being TRBD1 (6 bases). Trimming removed 0 bases from V and 6 bases from J, with 8 bases in between. Looked up from germline, CDR1 is LNHNV and CDR2 is YYDKDF (reference sequence). The CDR3 runs 13 residues. In DNA form, the CDR3 reads TGTGCCACCAGCAGAGAGGAGGGGGATGGCTACACCTTC. Amino acid sequence: CATSREEGDGYTF.

This chain joins TRBV11-3 and TRBJ1-2, with D possibly matching TRBD1 (6 bases). Germline V CDR1 and CDR2: SGHNT, YENEEA. V lost 4 bases and J lost 7, with 16 bases in between. The CDR3 consists of 14 residues. The CDR3 here is CASSSRGQTTGYTF. In DNA, the CDR3 is TGTGCCAGCAGCTCCAGGGGCCAAACGACTGGCTACACCTTC.

The chain has TRBV10-3 and TRBJ2-7, with 10 nucleotides matching TRBD2. CDR1 and CDR2 from the germline V gene are ENHRY and SYGVKD. The CDR3 contains 19 residues. After removal of 3 bases from V and 0 bases from J, the junction contained 14 bases not matched to a gene. The CDR3 loop is CAISDSGTSAVRSSYEQYF. For the CDR3, the DNA is TGTGCCATCAGTGACTCCGGGACTAGCGCCGTTAGGAGCTCCTACGAGCAGTACTTC.

The chain is built from TRBV5-4 and TRBJ2-3; no clear D. Germline V CDR1 and CDR2: SGHNT, YYREEE (reference sequence). The CDR3 length is 16 residues. Trimming shortened V by 1 base and J by 2 bases, and 14 bases separated the two germline ends. CDR3 nucleotide sequence: TGTGCCAGCAGCTTGCAGGTGCTACCTCCCACAGATACGCAGTATTTT. Translation: CASSLQVLPPTDTQYF.

The chain is built from TRBV2 and TRBJ2-7, with TRBD2 identical over 13 bases. Germline lookup yields CDR1 SNHLY and CDR2 FYNNEI. The CDR3 contains 13 residues. V trimming: 7 bases; J trimming: 6 bases; junction bases outside the gene matches: 3. CDR3 nucleotides: TGTGCCAGCATTGGGACTAGCGGGGTCGAGCAGTACTTC. Its translation is CASIGTSGVEQYF.

This sequence joins TRBV4-1 and TRBJ2-1; D might be TRBD2 (6 bases). The CDR3 consists of 11 residues. Trimming stripped 5 bases from V and 10 bases from J, with 9 bases between. Germline CDR1 MGHRA, CDR2 YSYEKL. The CDR3 nucleotides are TGCGCCAGCAGCGAAGGACTAGAGCAGTTCTTC. Amino acid sequence: CASSEGLEQFF.

The chain employs TRBV7-6 and TRBJ2-7, with 8 bases identical to TRBD1. In germline, CDR1 is SGHVS, CDR2 FNYEAQ. J gave up 4 bases and V 5 bases, and 10 bases lay outside the gene matches. This CDR3 spans 15 amino acids. Here the CDR3 DNA reads TGTGCCAGCAGCGCCGGACAGGGAGGACTGTACGAGCAGTACTTC. Its translation: CASSAGQGGLYEQYF.

The V gene is TRBV4-2, the J gene TRBJ2-7; D possibly corresponds to TRBD2 (6 bases). Germline CDR1 is LGHNA and CDR2 is YNFKEQ. This CDR3 is 15 amino acids long. V lost 4 bases, J lost 1 base, and 14 bases lay in between. The CDR3 sequence is CASSPLASSSYEQYF. CDR3 nucleotides: TGTGCCAGCAGCCCCCTAGCGAGTAGTTCCTACGAGCAGTACTTC.

V is TRBV18 and J is TRBJ1-2, with a weak D call TRBD1 (5 bases). V lost 3 bases to trimming and J lost 3 bases, with 11 bases between them. The CDR3 runs 14 residues. Germline V gives CDR1 KGHSH, CDR2 LQKENI. CDR3: CASSPIPRDYGYTF. CDR3 nucleotide sequence: TGTGCCAGCTCACCTATCCCCAGGGACTATGGCTACACCTTC.

In this sample, this clone turned up a few times. The chain has TRBV2 and TRBJ2-2; no clear D. Germline assignment: CDR1 SNHLY and CDR2 FYNNEI. The CDR3 loop spans 14 amino acids. V was trimmed by 2 bases and J by 7 bases, leaving 11 bases between them. For the CDR3, the DNA is TGTGCCAGCAGTGAATTACTTCAGTTCGGGGAGCTGTTTTTT. It is translated as CASSELLQFGELFF.

The chain links TRBV6-5 to TRBJ1-6; D unclear. Trimming took off 2 bases at V and 7 bases at J, with 9 bases between the two ends. Germline V gene lookup returns CDR1 MNHEY and CDR2 SVGAGI. CDR3 length: 14 residues. The CDR3 region is CASSYGSSNSPLHF. The CDR3 bases are TGTGCCAGCAGTTACGGGAGCTCCAATTCACCCCTCCACTTT.

The genes are TRBV7-8 and TRBJ2-3, with 11 bases fitting TRBD2. The CDR3 spans 16 residues. Germline V lookup: CDR1 SGHVS, CDR2 FQNEAQ. V gave up 5 bases and J gave up 3 bases; unmatched junction bases: 7. DNA of the CDR3: TGTGCCAGCAGCACAACTAGCGGGGGCCTTACAGATACGCAGTATTTT. As protein: CASSTTSGGLTDTQYF.